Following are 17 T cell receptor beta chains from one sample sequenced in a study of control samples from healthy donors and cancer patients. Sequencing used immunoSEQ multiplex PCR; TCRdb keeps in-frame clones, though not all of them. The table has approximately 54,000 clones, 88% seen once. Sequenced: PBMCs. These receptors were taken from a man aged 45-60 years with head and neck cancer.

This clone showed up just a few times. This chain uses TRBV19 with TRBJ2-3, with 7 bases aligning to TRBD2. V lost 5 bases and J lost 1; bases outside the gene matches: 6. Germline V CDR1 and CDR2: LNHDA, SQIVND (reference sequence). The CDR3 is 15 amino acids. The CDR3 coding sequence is TGTGCCAGTAGTGTCATGCTAGCGGGCACAGATACGCAGTATTTT. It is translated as CASSVMLAGTDTQYF.

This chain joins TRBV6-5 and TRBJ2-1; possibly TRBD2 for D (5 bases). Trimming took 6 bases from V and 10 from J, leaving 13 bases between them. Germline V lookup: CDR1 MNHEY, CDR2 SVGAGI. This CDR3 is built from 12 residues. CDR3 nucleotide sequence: TGTGCCAGCAGCCCCGAGGGCCAGGAGCAGTTCTTC. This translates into CASSPEGQEQFF.

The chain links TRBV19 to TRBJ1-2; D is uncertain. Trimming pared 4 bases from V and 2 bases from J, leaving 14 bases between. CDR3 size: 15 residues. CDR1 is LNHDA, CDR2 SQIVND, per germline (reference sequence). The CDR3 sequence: CASSRLRETNYGYTF. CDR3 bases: TGTGCCAGTAGTAGGCTGCGGGAGACAAACTATGGCTACACCTTC.

In DNA form, the CDR3 reads TGTGCCAGCAGTGGGGGCACAGATACGCAGTATTTT. Translating it yields CASSGGTDTQYF. The rearrangement joins TRBV12-3 or TRBV12-4 to TRBJ2-3; D unclear. The CDR3 runs to 12 residues. Trimming cost V 5 bases and J 1 base, with 4 bases left between them.

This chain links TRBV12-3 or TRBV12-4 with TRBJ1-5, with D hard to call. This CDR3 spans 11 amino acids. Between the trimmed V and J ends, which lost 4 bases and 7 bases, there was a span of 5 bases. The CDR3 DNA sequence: TGTGCCAGCAGTTCTGGACAGCCCCAGCATTTT. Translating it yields CASSSGQPQHF.

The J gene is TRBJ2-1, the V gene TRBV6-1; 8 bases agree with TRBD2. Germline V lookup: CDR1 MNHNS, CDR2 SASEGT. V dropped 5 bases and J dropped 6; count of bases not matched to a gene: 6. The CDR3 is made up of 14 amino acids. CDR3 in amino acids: CASSYMGTSNEQFF. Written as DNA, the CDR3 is TGTGCCAGCAGTTATATGGGGACTAGCAATGAGCAGTTCTTC.

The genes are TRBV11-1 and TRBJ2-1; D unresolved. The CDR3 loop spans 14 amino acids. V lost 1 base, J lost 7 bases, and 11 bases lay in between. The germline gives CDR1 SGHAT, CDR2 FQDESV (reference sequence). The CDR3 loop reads CASSLDPRLNEQFF. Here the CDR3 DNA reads TGTGCCAGCAGCTTAGATCCCAGGCTTAATGAGCAGTTCTTC.

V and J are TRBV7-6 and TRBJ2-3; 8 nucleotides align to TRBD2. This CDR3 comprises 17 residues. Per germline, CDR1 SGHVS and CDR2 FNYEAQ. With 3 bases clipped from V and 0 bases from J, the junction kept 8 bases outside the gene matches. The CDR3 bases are TGTGCCAGCAGCTTGCTAGCGGGTAGCACGAGCACAGATACGCAGTATTTT. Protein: CASSLLAGSTSTDTQYF.

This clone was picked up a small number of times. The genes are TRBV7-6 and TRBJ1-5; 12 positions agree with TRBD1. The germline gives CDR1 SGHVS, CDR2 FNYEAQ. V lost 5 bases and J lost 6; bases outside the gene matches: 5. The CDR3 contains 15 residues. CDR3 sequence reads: CASSPGTGGLQPQHF. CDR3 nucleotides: TGTGCCAGCAGCCCCGGGACAGGGGGCCTTCAGCCCCAGCATTTT.

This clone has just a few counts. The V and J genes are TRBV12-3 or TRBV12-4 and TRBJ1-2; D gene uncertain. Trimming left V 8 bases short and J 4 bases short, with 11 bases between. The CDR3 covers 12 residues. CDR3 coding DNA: TGTGCCAGCTCTTCTAGAATCTATGGCTACACCTTC. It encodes CASSSRIYGYTF.

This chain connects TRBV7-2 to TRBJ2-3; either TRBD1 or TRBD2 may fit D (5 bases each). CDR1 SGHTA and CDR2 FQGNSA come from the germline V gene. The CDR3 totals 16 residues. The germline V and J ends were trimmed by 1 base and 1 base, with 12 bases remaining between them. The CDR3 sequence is CASSLEAGTGTDTQYF. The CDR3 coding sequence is TGTGCCAGCAGCTTAGAGGCAGGGACGGGCACAGATACGCAGTATTTT.

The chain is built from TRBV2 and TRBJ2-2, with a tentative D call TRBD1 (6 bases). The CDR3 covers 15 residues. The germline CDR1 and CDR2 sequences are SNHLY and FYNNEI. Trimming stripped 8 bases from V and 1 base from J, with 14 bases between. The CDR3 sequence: CASRDTTLNTGELFF. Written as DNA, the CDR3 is TGTGCCAGCCGGGACACTACCTTGAACACCGGGGAGCTGTTTTTT.

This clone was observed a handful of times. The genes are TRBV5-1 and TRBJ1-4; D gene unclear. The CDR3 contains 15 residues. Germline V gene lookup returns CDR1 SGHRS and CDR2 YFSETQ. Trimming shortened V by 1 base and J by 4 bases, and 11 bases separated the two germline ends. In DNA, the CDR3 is TGCGCCAGCAGCTTGAGTGGTCGGATTAATGAAAAACTGTTTTTT. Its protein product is CASSLSGRINEKLFF.

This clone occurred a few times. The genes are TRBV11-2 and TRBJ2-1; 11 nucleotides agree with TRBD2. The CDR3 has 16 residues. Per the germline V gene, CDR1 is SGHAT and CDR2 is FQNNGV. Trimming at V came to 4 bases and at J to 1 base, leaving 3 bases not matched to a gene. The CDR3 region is CASSSASGRSYNEQFF. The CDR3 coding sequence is TGTGCCAGCAGCTCCGCTAGCGGGAGGTCCTACAATGAGCAGTTCTTC. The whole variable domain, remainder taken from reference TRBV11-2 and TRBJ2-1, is EAGVAQSPRYKIIEKRQSVAFWCNPISGHATLYWYQQILGQGPKLLIQFQNNGVVDDSQLPKDRFSAERLKGVDSTLKIQPAKLEDSAVYLCASSSASGRSYNEQFFGPGTRLTVL.

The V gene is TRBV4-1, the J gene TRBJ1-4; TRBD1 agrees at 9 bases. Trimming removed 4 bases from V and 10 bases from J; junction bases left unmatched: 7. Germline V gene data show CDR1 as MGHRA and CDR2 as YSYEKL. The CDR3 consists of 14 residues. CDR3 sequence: CASSPRDREGKLFF. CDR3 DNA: TGCGCCAGCAGCCCAAGGGACAGGGAAGGAAAACTGTTTTTT.

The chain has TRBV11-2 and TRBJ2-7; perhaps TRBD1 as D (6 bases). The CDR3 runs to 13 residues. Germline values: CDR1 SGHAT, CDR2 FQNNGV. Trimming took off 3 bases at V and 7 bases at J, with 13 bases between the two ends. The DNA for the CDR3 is TGTGCCAGCAGCTTTGGGGGCCCGCGGGAGCAGTACTTC. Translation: CASSFGGPREQYF.

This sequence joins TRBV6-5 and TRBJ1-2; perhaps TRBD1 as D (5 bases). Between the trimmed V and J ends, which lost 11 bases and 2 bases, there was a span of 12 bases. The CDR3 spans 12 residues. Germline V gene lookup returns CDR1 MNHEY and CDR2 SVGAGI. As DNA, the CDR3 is TGTGCCGGTTGGGGGGGAAACTATGGCTACACCTTC. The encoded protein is CAGWGGNYGYTF.